This paragraph reports one T cell receptor beta chain. This clonotype showed up many times. It has no known antigen specificity. The input lacks base qualities; no much larger clone sits a single base away. The source of the sample is a study of T cells in Graves' hyperthyroidism and ophthalmopathy (dated by TCRdb to about 2019). As for the study more broadly: Peripheral blood samples were taken at initial diagnosis, before any treatment was given. The study also compared thyroid tissue and blood T-cell repertoires from five or six Graves' hyperthyroidism patients. To identify TCR V-J signatures that set the groups apart, the researchers used a discovery cohort of more than 95 patients, made up of approximately 43 with Graves' ophthalmopathy and about 55 with stable Graves' hyperthyroidism. Following sampling, methimazole starting at 30 mg daily was given to hyperthyroidism patients, and high-dose intravenous methylprednisolone was given to ophthalmopathy patients. According to the paper, TCR Vbeta CDR3 sequencing was carried out on some 140 peripheral blood samples, which came from under 50 ophthalmopathy, roughly 75 hyperthyroidism and roughly 17 progressor patients. Whether ophthalmopathy could be predicted prospectively was tested in an independent validation cohort made up of fewer than 20 hyperthyroidism patients plus 17 patients who later progressed to ophthalmopathy. For training and testing, the 100 or so patients in the discovery cohort were randomly divided in a 7:3 ratio. What the work shows at the level of the full study, not this receptor alone: A model built on a 13 V-J signature distinguished ophthalmopathy from stable hyperthyroidism, reaching about 89% sensitivity and around 81% specificity in cross-validation and 80%/75% in testing. No statistical method was used to set the sample size in advance, and investigators knew the group allocation. In validation, the model predicted progression to ophthalmopathy with over 60% sensitivity and 72.22% specificity, a median of 6.5 months before onset. Most expanded thyroid clonotypes (frequency above 0.001) were also detected in blood, suggesting blood repertoires may reflect thyroid immune responses.

In the ophthalmopathy patients, disease was moderately to severely active, with a Clinical Activity Score of 3 or more, a NOSPECS grade of 4 or more, and a duration of less than 3 months. Any patient with an uncontrolled infection, another autoimmune disease, pregnancy or lactation was excluded. Diagnoses were based on clinical symptoms, serum thyroxine and TRAb, thyroid ultrasound and orbital computed tomography. PBMCs were separated from around 9.1 ml of fresh peripheral blood using Ficoll-Paque density gradient centrifugation. Total RNA was extracted with Trizol reagent, and quality was checked on an Agilent 2100 Bioanalyzer. CDR3 length: 14 amino acids, cysteine to phenylalanine. Only the CDR3 portion is preserved as DNA: 42 bases, with reading frame beginning at the first base. The germline V gene encodes CDR1 DFQATT and CDR2 SNEGSKA (reference sequence). Trimming takes 6 bases off V and 2 bases off J; junction bases not matched to a gene: 7.

The TCR beta CDR3 regions were amplified from RNA transcripts. A first-round RT-PCR of the TCR CDR3 used the HTBI primer set with the Qiagen OneStep RT-PCR kit. A second multiplex PCR round built the libraries, followed by size selection and purification. The libraries were sequenced on an Illumina HiSeq2000 using paired-end 100 bp reads. Per the original workflow: Raw data were processed with SOAPnuke, discarding reads with adapters, uncalled bases, mean Phred below 15, or no exact constant-primer or identifier match. COPE v1.2.5 was used to merge high-quality paired reads, and clonotypes were defined as unique nucleotide sequences. Clonotypes were aligned to IMGT TRBV, TRBD and TRBJ reference segments using MiTCR v1.1. The analysis included only V-J combinations with a frequency above 0.0001, which together covered around 99% of the repertoires. The TCS score was defined as the ratio of F50 (clonal expansion) to E x V (chaos), calculated using BLOSUM62-based TCRdist between CDR3 peptides within each V-J. Welch's t-statistics and random forest reduced roughly 540 V-J features to 10 to 15, which were used in a naive Bayes classifier (R e1071). Using fastp trimming at Q25 and MiXCR clonotype assembly, TCRdb reanalyzed the public sequencing data and kept in-frame beta chains. Here each entry gathers all rows of one CDR3 protein and keeps the most common genes and DNA. TCRdb, not the original authors, processed these V and J calls. This sample holds 300,000 to 450,000 distinct CDR3 sequences; roughly 20% were observed only once. The ten largest make up 35% to 45% of the sample.

Specimen: blood. The chain is assembled from TRBV20-1 and TRBJ1-5; 7 central nucleotides agree with TRBD1. The origin of this receptor is a young man with Graves' ophthalmopathy. The CDR3 reads as follows: CSAETGIGNQPQHF. The DNA sequence is given as TGCAGTGCAGAGACAGGGATTGGCAATCAGCCCCAGCATTTT.